This T cell receptor (beta chain) was profiled in a study of shared clonotypes between healthy human individuals. Replicate PCRs from sorted subsets contained roughly 190 ng DNA, which is around 29,000 T cell genomes. Assay used: immunoSEQ multiplex PCR; TCRdb lists only in-frame clones, some missing. The table lists about 2 million clones, roughly 95% of them singletons. Naive CD8 cells lacked CD45RO, underwent positive selection for CCR7 and left out terminally differentiated effector memory CD45RA+ cells. In its sample, this clone was seen a few times. What it binds is unknown. The CDR3 totals 12 residues. The germline V gene encodes CDR1 SGHDT and CDR2 YYEEEE. V lost 4 bases and J lost 5, with 9 bases in between. Regarding the study as a whole: Memory subsets generally showed smaller estimated richness than naive subsets did. Investigators collected only blood, and repertoires in tissues likely differ.

The sequenced sample was naive CD8+ T cells sorted from blood. The TCR originated in a man aged 18-30 years in good health. This chain uses TRBV5-6 with TRBJ1-1; D gene unclear. The CDR3 loop reads CASSPDRTEAFF. CDR3 DNA sequence: TGTGCCAGCAGCCCAGATAGGACTGAAGCTTTCTTT. The full variable domain, in which reference TRBV5-6 and TRBJ1-1 provide the parts outside the CDR3, is DAGVTQSPTHLIKTRGQQVTLRCSPKSGHDTVSWYQQALGQGPQFIFQYYEEEERQRGNFPDRFSGHQFPNYSSELNVNALLLGDSALYLCASSPDRTEAFFGQGTRLTVV.